Listed below are T cell receptor beta chains from one sample, sequenced in a study of CD8 T cells in Susac syndrome. TCRdb ran MiXCR on the immunoSEQ multiplex PCR reads and lists one entry per CDR3 protein. Here the sample spans over 100,000 distinct CDR3 sequences, approximately 90% being singletons. Sequenced input: CD8+ T cells from PBMCs. The receptors were sampled from a human donor in good health. Each CDR3 is given with its conserved first and last residue. D genes are given only for firm matches. Where a row states a size, it is once, few, many or the class of an expanded clone; other rows omit it.

d_call,j_call,v_call,clone_size,cdr3_nt,cdr3_aa
NA,TRBJ2-7,TRBV18,few,TGTGCCAGCTCCCGAGGGGCAGGAGATCTATACGAGCAGTACTTC,CASSRGAGDLYEQYF
NA,TRBJ1-1,TRBV6-2/TRBV6-3,NA,TGTGCCAGCAGCCCGGGCCTAGGGGCTTTCTTT,CASSPGLGAFF
TRBD2,TRBJ2-1,TRBV15,NA,TGTGCCACCAGCAGGCCGGGACTAGCGGAGGACTACAATGAGCAGTTCTTC,CATSRPGLAEDYNEQFF
NA,TRBJ2-4,TRBV29-1,NA,TGCAGCGGACACAGCAAAAACATTCAGTACTTC,CSGHSKNIQYF
TRBD2,TRBJ2-7,TRBV7-2,NA,TGTGCCAGCAGCTTTTCTAGCGGAAGGAGCGAGCAGTACTTC,CASSFSSGRSEQYF
NA,TRBJ2-1,TRBV13,NA,TGTGCCAGCAGCCCCCAAGGGGATCTCTCCTACAATGAGCAGTTCTTC,CASSPQGDLSYNEQFF
NA,TRBJ2-5,TRBV5-1,once,TGCGCCAGCAGCCCTCAAGGGGGAGGCCAAGAGACCCAGTACTTC,CASSPQGGGQETQYF
NA,TRBJ2-4,TRBV19,NA,TGTGCCAGTAGTATGTATAAGGACCCGATTGACATTCAGTACTTC,CASSMYKDPIDIQYF
NA,TRBJ1-1,TRBV14,NA,TGTGCCAGCAGCCAAGCTGACATGGTTCGGATGCGAGCTTTCTTT,CASSQADMVRMRAFF
NA,TRBJ2-3,TRBV6-6,NA,TGTGCCAGCAGTGATAGCACAGATACGCAGTATTTT,CASSDSTDTQYF
NA,TRBJ1-2,TRBV27,NA,TGTGCCAGCAGTTTCCGGGACCCTTATGGCTACACCTTC,CASSFRDPYGYTF
NA,TRBJ2-7,TRBV28,NA,TGTGCCAGCAGCCGGCGGCTAAGCGCCTACGAGCAGTACTTC,CASSRRLSAYEQYF
TRBD1,TRBJ1-1,TRBV29-1,NA,TGCAGCGTAATCGGGACAGGGGGCGTCACTGAAGCTTTCTTT,CSVIGTGGVTEAFF
NA,TRBJ2-3,TRBV19,NA,TGTGCCACCTCGACCGGGGACCGTAGCACAGATACGCAGTATTTT,CATSTGDRSTDTQYF
TRBD1,TRBJ2-7,TRBV18,NA,TGTGCCAGCTCACAGGGGGCTTATGACGAGCAGTACTTC,CASSQGAYDEQYF
NA,TRBJ2-2,TRBV11-1,once,TGTGCCAGCTCTGGGACACTCACCGGGGAGCTGTTTTTT,CASSGTLTGELFF
TRBD1,TRBJ2-4,TRBV7-2,once,TGTGCCAGCAGCTGGACAGGGGAAGGGGCCAAAAACATTCAGTACTTC,CASSWTGEGAKNIQYF
NA,TRBJ1-1,TRBV3-1,NA,TGTGCCAGCAGCTTTCACGACAGGAACACTGAAGCTTTCTTT,CASSFHDRNTEAFF
TRBD1,TRBJ1-4,TRBV12-3/TRBV12-4,once,TGTGCCAGCAGTCACCCGGGACAGACTCATATATTT,CASSHPGQTHIF
TRBD2,TRBJ2-1,TRBV3-1,NA,TGTGCCAGCAGCCCGGGACTAGCGGGAGGTCCAACCGGGGACAATGAGCAGTTCTTC,CASSPGLAGGPTGDNEQFF
NA,TRBJ2-2,TRBV5-1,NA,TGCGCCAGCAGTCAATACGCGGCCGGGAACACCGGGGAGCTGTTTTTT,CASSQYAAGNTGELFF
TRBD2,TRBJ2-7,TRBV7-9,once,TGTGCCAGCAGCCCACAGACTAGCGACTACGAGCAGTACTTC,CASSPQTSDYEQYF
NA,TRBJ1-5,TRBV7-2,NA,TGTGCCAGCTCGGACAGTTCGCAGCCCCAGCATTTT,CASSDSSQPQHF
TRBD2,TRBJ2-5,TRBV6-2/TRBV6-3,few,TGTGCCAGCAGTTCACTAGCGGGAGTGAGCCAAGAGACCCAGTACTTC,CASSSLAGVSQETQYF
TRBD1,TRBJ1-6,TRBV3-1,NA,TGTGCCAGCAGCCAGGACAGGGGGCTCAATTCACCCCTCCACTTT,CASSQDRGLNSPLHF
NA,TRBJ2-2,TRBV5-1,NA,TGCGCCAGCAGGCTGCAGGGACAGAACACCGGGGAGCTGTTTTTT,CASRLQGQNTGELFF
NA,TRBJ1-5,TRBV3-1,once,TGTGCCAGCAGCCAAGTTACAGGCAATCAGCCCCAGCATTTT,CASSQVTGNQPQHF
NA,TRBJ2-5,TRBV7-9,NA,TGTGCCAGCAGCTTAGCGGCAGGCATACAGACCCAGTACTTC,CASSLAAGIQTQYF
NA,TRBJ2-2,TRBV27,NA,TGTGCCAGCAGGGGGGCAGGGGTCCCCGGGGAGCTGTTTTTT,CASRGAGVPGELFF
NA,TRBJ1-1,TRBV5-4,NA,TGTGCCAGCAGCTTTAGGGGACCCTCGAACACTGAAGCTTTCTTT,CASSFRGPSNTEAFF
NA,TRBJ1-5,TRBV4-3,NA,TGCGCCAGCAGCCCGACAGTGAGCAATCAGCCCCAGCATTTT,CASSPTVSNQPQHF
TRBD2,TRBJ2-7,TRBV3-1,NA,TGTGCCAGCAGGGAACGGGCGGGAGGTGGCGACGAGCAGTACTTC,CASRERAGGGDEQYF
TRBD2,TRBJ2-1,TRBV7-4,NA,TGTGCCAGCAGCTTAGGAAGCGGGAAGAGGGGCAATGAGCAGTTCTTC,CASSLGSGKRGNEQFF
NA,TRBJ1-1,TRBV3-1,NA,TGTGCCAGCAGCCAAGTATCGCTTCCCGGCGGAGCTTTCTTT,CASSQVSLPGGAFF
NA,TRBJ2-7,TRBV4-3,NA,TGCGCCAGCAGCCAACAGGGGAAGGACGAGCAGTACTTC,CASSQQGKDEQYF
NA,TRBJ2-6,TRBV14,NA,TGTGCCAGCAGCCAAGTCTCTGGAGGGGCTGGGGCCAACGTCCTGACTTTC,CASSQVSGGAGANVLTF
NA,TRBJ1-1,TRBV18,NA,TGTGCCAGCAAGACCTGGGACACTGAAGCTTTCTTT,CASKTWDTEAFF
TRBD2,TRBJ2-1,TRBV20-1,NA,TGCAGTGCTAGAGATGAAGCGGGGGGGCCCAAGATCAATGAGCAGTTCTTC,CSARDEAGGPKINEQFF
TRBD1,TRBJ2-7,TRBV10-2,NA,TGCGCCAGCAGTGACCGGGACAGTTCCTACGAGCAGTACTTC,CASSDRDSSYEQYF
NA,TRBJ2-2,TRBV10-3,NA,TGTGCCATCAGGCAGGTCGGAGGGGACACCGGGGAGCTGTTTTTT,CAIRQVGGDTGELFF